One and the same sample provided the 3 T cell receptor beta chains below, sequenced in a study of T cells after yellow fever vaccination. One entry per CDR3 protein, called by TCRdb with MiXCR from the 5' RACE reads. The sample contains about 340,000 distinct CDR3 sequences, approximately 12% of which appear only once. This specimen was CD4+ T cells sorted from PBMCs, taken 15 days after the yellow fever booster vaccination. The receptors were gathered from a man aged 18 to 29 who received the YFV17D yellow fever vaccine.

V gene TRBV7-2 combines with J gene TRBJ2-1; D unclear. The germline V and J ends were trimmed by 1 base and 7 bases, with 11 bases remaining between them. The CDR3 consists of 14 residues. Germline V lookup: CDR1 SGHTA, CDR2 FQGNSA. The CDR3 region is CASSLEGWVNEQFF. The CDR3 DNA is TGTGCCAGCAGCTTAGAGGGTTGGGTGAATGAGCAGTTCTTC.

This chain joins TRBV6-5 and TRBJ2-1; TRBD2 aligns across 16 bases. Trimming removed 2 bases from V and 5 bases from J; junction bases left unmatched: 6. Germline values: CDR1 MNHEY, CDR2 SVGAGI. This CDR3 contains 18 residues. CDR3 DNA sequence: TGTGCCAGCAGTTACGCTAAGGGACTAGCGGGGGGGAACAATGAGCAGTTCTTC. Translating gives CASSYAKGLAGGNNEQFF.

The rearrangement links TRBV18 to TRBJ2-4; TRBD1 matches 8 bases. V lost 6 bases, J lost 7 bases, and 5 bases stayed unmatched. Germline lookup yields CDR1 KGHSH and CDR2 LQKENI. CDR3 length: 13 residues. In DNA form, the CDR3 reads TGTGCCAGCTCCGGACAGGGAACGAACATTCAGTACTTC. Translating it yields CASSGQGTNIQYF.